This T cell receptor (beta chain) originates from a study of metastatic and nonmetastatic thyroid tumors. Every patient was untreated before thyroid surgery. TCRdb re-called the PCR reads with MiXCR. The table has around 19,000 clones, over 30% seen once. This receptor was identified in a female donor with papillary thyroid cancer or a benign thyroid nodule (not recorded which). Some clones in this sample may be carry-over from other donors' samples. Sequenced: blood.

CDR3: CASTWTGEAEQYF. CDR3 nucleotide sequence: TGTGCCAGCACTTGGACAGGGGAGGCCGAGCAGTACTTC. The chain couples TRBV6-1 to TRBJ2-7, with TRBD1 identical over 9 bases. V lost 7 bases, J lost 6 bases, and 7 bases stayed unmatched. The germline V gene encodes CDR1 MNHNS and CDR2 SASEGT. The CDR3 sequence is 13 residues long.